A single sample is the source of the 6 T cell receptor beta chains below, sequenced in a study of T cells in Graves' hyperthyroidism and ophthalmopathy. TCR beta CDR3 region amplification was performed from RNA transcripts. Primed by the HTBI set, a first-round RT-PCR was run on the TCR CDR3. MiXCR was run by TCRdb on the multiplex PCR reads, yielding one entry per CDR3 protein. Here the sample spans about 400,000 distinct CDR3 sequences, 12% to 15% being singletons. Sequencing used blood. All receptors derive from a woman aged 18-30 years with Graves' hyperthyroidism.

V usage is TRBV12-3 or TRBV12-4 and J usage is TRBJ2-1; D not resolved. This CDR3 has 14 residues. V lost 6 bases to trimming and J lost 9 bases, with 18 bases between them. The CDR3 loop is CASRTPGPPGEQFF. The CDR3 DNA reads as TGTGCCAGCAGAACCCCCGGGCCCCCAGGTGAGCAGTTCTTC.

This clonotype was seen many times. The rearrangement links TRBV7-8 to TRBJ2-3; TRBD2 agrees at 13 bases. The germline CDR1 and CDR2 sequences are SGHVS and FQNEAQ. The CDR3 is 17 residues long. V was pared by 0 bases and J by 0 bases, with 0 bases of the junction left unmatched. The CDR3 DNA is TGTGCCAGCAGCTTAGCACTAGCGGGAGGGAGCACAGATACGCAGTATTTT. Residues: CASSLALAGGSTDTQYF. Variable domain in full (rest from reference TRBV7-8 and TRBJ2-3): GAGVSQSPRYKVAKRGQDVALRCDPISGHVSLFWYQQALGQGPEFLTYFQNEAQLDKSGLPSDRFFAERPEGSVSTLKIQRTQQEDSAVYLCASSLALAGGSTDTQYFGPGTRLTVL.

About this clonotype: This may arise from a read error, as a much more abundant clone is one base away. Here the CDR3 DNA reads TGTGCCAGCAGCCATGGGACTCGCGAGCAGTACTTC. Encoded protein: CASSHGTREQYF. This chain joins TRBV7-9 and TRBJ2-7; a possible D gene is TRBD2 (6 bases). Trimming shortened V by 5 bases and J by 6 bases, and 11 bases separated the two germline ends. The CDR3 totals 12 residues. Germline assignment: CDR1 SEHNR and CDR2 FQNEAQ (reference sequence).

The gene calls are TRBV2 and TRBJ2-7; D possibly matches TRBD1 or TRBD2 (6 bases each). Looked up from germline, CDR1 is SNHLY and CDR2 is FYNNEI. This CDR3 contains 14 residues. V was shortened by 6 bases and J by 2 bases, with 14 bases between the two germline ends. CDR3 nucleotide sequence: TGTGCCAGCAGAGGCTCGGGGGACACCTACGAGCAGTACTTC. This codes for CASRGSGDTYEQYF.

This clonotype has more than one count but fewer than ten. The chain joins TRBV5-1 to TRBJ2-2; a possible D gene is TRBD2 (5 bases). Germline values: CDR1 SGHRS, CDR2 YFSETQ. The CDR3 contains 15 residues. Trimming took 0 bases from V and 4 from J, leaving 10 bases between them. CDR3 loop: CASSLAGVFTGELFF. CDR3 DNA: TGCGCCAGCAGCTTGGCCGGGGTTTTCACCGGGGAGCTGTTTTTT.

This clonotype was observed at least ten times. The chain is built from TRBV20-1 and TRBJ2-3, with TRBD2 identical over 8 bases. CDR1 is DFQATT, CDR2 SNEGSKA, per germline (reference sequence). Trimming took 4 bases from V and 3 from J; bases not matched to a gene: 9. The CDR3 runs 15 residues. CDR3 amino acids: CSATPSGRRTDTQYF. The CDR3, as DNA: TGCAGTGCTACCCCCAGCGGGAGACGGACAGATACGCAGTATTTT.